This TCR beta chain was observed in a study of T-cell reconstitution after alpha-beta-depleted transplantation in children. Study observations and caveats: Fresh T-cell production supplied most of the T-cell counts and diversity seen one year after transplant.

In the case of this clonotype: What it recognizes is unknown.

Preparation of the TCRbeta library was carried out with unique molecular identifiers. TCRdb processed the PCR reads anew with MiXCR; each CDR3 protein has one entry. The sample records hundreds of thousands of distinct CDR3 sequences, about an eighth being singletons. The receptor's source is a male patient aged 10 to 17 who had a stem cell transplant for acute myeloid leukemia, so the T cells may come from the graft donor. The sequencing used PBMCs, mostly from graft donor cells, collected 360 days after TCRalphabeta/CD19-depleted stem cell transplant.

The CDR3 reads CASSEKVYEQFF. In DNA form, the CDR3 reads TGTGCCAGCAGCGAAAAGGTTTATGAGCAGTTCTTC. This chain connects TRBV11-2 to TRBJ2-1, with D unclear. Per germline, CDR1 SGHAT and CDR2 FQNNGV. The CDR3 totals 12 residues. The ends were cut back, 5 bases at V and 8 bases at J, with 10 bases in the middle.